These T cell receptor beta chains were read from a single sample in a study of blood T cell repertoires in COVID-19. Profiled with immunoSEQ multiplex PCR; TCRdb holds only in-frame clones, not every one. The data contain around 240,000 clones, around 88% of them singletons. The specimen was peripheral blood. These receptors originate from a woman aged 25 to 39 who had recovered from COVID-19. Both conserved end residues are part of each CDR3. Fields, in order: V gene, D gene, clone size, CDR3 length, J gene, CDR3 protein, CDR3 DNA. D genes are given only for firm matches. Expanded clones get a size class; other rows say once, few or many, or leave the size out.

>TRBV6-1|NA|NA|15|TRBJ2-3
CASSERGAWRRTQYF
TGTGCCAGCAGTGAACGGGGGGCATGGCGGCGGACGCAGTATTTT
>TRBV19|TRBD2|few|15|TRBJ2-7
CASSLGLAGDYEQYF
TGTGCCAGTAGCCTCGGGCTAGCGGGGGACTACGAGCAGTACTTC
>TRBV19|NA|NA|13|TRBJ1-5
CASIGGYHQPQHF
TGTGCCAGTATAGGGGGTTACCATCAGCCCCAGCATTTT
>TRBV4-2|NA|many|15|TRBJ2-4
CASSRGEQGGDIQYF
TGTGCCAGCAGCCGGGGAGAACAGGGCGGAGACATTCAGTACTTC
>TRBV13|TRBD1|NA|15|TRBJ1-3
CASSPRTGTGNTIYF
TGTGCCAGCAGCCCCCGGACAGGGACAGGAAACACCATATATTTT
>TRBV4-1|TRBD1|NA|13|TRBJ1-2
CASSPLTGSGYTF
TGCGCCAGCAGCCCTTTGACAGGGAGTGGCTACACCTTC
>TRBV29-1|NA|NA|14|TRBJ1-1
CSVGAATLNTEAFF
TGCAGCGTTGGGGCAGCTACTTTGAACACTGAAGCTTTCTTT
>TRBV18|NA|few|15|TRBJ2-1
CASSPTLAIGNEQFF
TGTGCCAGCTCACCAACACTAGCAATTGGCAATGAGCAGTTCTTC
>TRBV30|TRBD2|NA|18|TRBJ2-1
CAWRRALAGGSSYNEQFF
TGTGCCTGGAGAAGAGCACTAGCGGGGGGTAGCTCCTACAATGAGCAGTTCTTC
>TRBV7-2|TRBD2|NA|15|TRBJ2-5
CASSLGLAGGKTQYF
TGTGCCAGCAGCTTAGGACTAGCGGGGGGAAAGACCCAGTACTTC
>TRBV19|NA|NA|15|TRBJ2-7
CASSRFGGTTYEQYF
TGTGCCAGTAGTAGGTTCGGGGGTACCACCTACGAGCAGTACTTC
>TRBV11-2|NA|once|14|TRBJ1-1
CASSLDLGRVEAFF
TGTGCCAGCAGCTTAGATCTAGGCAGGGTGGAAGCTTTCTTT
>TRBV5-6|TRBD2|NA|13|TRBJ2-7
CASSTTSAYEQYF
TGTGCCAGCAGCACCACTAGCGCCTACGAGCAGTACTTC
>TRBV7-6|NA|NA|15|TRBJ2-7
CASSLEGVNSYEQYF
TGTGCCAGCAGCTTGGAGGGCGTAAACTCCTACGAGCAGTACTTC
>TRBV3-1/TRBV3-2|NA|once|19|TRBJ2-2
CASSPYVPNGVPGTGELFF
TGTGCCAGCAGCCCATACGTCCCTAACGGGGTTCCAGGCACCGGGGAGCTGTTTTTT
>TRBV5-1|NA|NA|15|TRBJ2-7
CASRAGTLDSYEQYF
TGCGCCAGCAGGGCCGGGACACTAGACTCCTACGAGCAGTACTTC
>TRBV18|NA|NA|17|TRBJ1-5
CASSPPGGAMGNQPQHF
TGTGCCAGCTCACCACCGGGGGGGGCAATGGGCAATCAGCCCCAGCATTTT
>TRBV7-2|TRBD1|NA|15|TRBJ1-2
CASSNRDRANYGYTF
TGTGCCAGCAGCAACCGGGACAGAGCCAACTATGGCTACACCTTC
>TRBV12-3/TRBV12-4|NA|NA|12|TRBJ1-2
CASSQGPYGYTF
TGTGCCAGCAGTCAGGGCCCTTATGGCTACACCTTC
>TRBV5-4|TRBD1|NA|14|TRBJ2-5
CASSFRGRRETQYF
TGTGCCAGCAGCTTCAGGGGGCGCCGCGAGACCCAGTACTTC
>TRBV7-3|TRBD1|NA|15|TRBJ2-5
CASSLMGQGGETQYF
TGTGCCAGCAGCTTAATGGGACAGGGAGGAGAGACCCAGTACTTC
>TRBV5-5|TRBD1|NA|15|TRBJ1-1
CASSSYNRGNTEAFF
TGTGCCAGCAGCAGTTACAACAGGGGGAACACTGAAGCTTTCTTT
>TRBV19|TRBD1|NA|14|TRBJ2-3
CASSIGQGAHTQYF
TGTGCCAGTAGTATCGGTCAGGGGGCGCATACGCAGTATTTT
>TRBV29-1|NA|once|14|TRBJ2-7
CSVEDRGQGDEQYF
TGCAGCGTTGAAGATCGGGGGCAGGGGGACGAGCAGTACTTC
>TRBV2|NA|NA|17|TRBJ2-7
CASAPASVTGRDYEQYF
TGTGCCTCGGCACCGGCAAGCGTCACGGGGAGAGACTACGAGCAGTACTTC
>TRBV27|TRBD2|NA|19|TRBJ2-3
CASSFLHAVTSGGADTQYF
TGTGCCAGCAGTTTCCTCCACGCGGTGACTAGCGGGGGGGCAGATACGCAGTATTTT
>TRBV5-4|TRBD1|few|17|TRBJ2-5
CASRLTGGPDLGETQYF
TGTGCCAGCAGGCTTACAGGGGGCCCCGACCTGGGGGAGACCCAGTACTTC